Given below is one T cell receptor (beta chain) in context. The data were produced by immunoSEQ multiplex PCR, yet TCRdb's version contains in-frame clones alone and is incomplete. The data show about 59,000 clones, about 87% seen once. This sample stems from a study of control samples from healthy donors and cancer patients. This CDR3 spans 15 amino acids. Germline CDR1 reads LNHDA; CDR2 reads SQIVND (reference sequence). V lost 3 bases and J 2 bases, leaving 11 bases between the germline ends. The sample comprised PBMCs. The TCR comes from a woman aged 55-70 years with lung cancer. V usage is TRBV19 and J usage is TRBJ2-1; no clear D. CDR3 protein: CASSIPPFTYNEQFF. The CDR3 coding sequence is TGTGCCAGTAGTATTCCCCCCTTCACCTACAATGAGCAGTTCTTC.